These T cell receptor beta chains were read from a single sample in a study of glioma-infiltrating T cells. TCRdb used MiXCR to reprocess the multiplex PCR reads, holding one entry per CDR3 protein. The table lists fewer than 500,000 distinct CDR3 sequences, roughly 41% of them singletons. The sequencing input was glioma tissue, nonneoplastic brain tissue, or PBMCs (not recorded which). The receptors stem from a human donor with low-grade glioma or glioblastoma, undergoing nonglioma brain surgery, or in good health (not recorded which). The CDR3 runs from the conserved cysteine through the conserved F or W. A D gene is named only where the DNA matches it firmly. Only some rows state a clone size, as once, few, many or a class for expanded clones.

>.|TRBJ2-7|few|TRBV28
TGTGCCAGCAGTTCCCCACGGGGCTCGCTGAACGAGCAGTACTTC
CASSSPRGSLNEQYF
>.|TRBJ2-5|.|TRBV4-2
TGTGCCAGCAGTGCCCCCGGGATGGTTCAAGAGACCCAGTACTTC
CASSAPGMVQETQYF
>TRBD2|TRBJ2-3|few|TRBV28
TGTGCCAGCAGTCAGACTAGCCTGGCAGATACGCAGTATTTT
CASSQTSLADTQYF
>.|TRBJ2-1|.|TRBV20-1
TGCAGTGCTAGAGTGCCCTCTCGGGGGAGAGGGAATGAGCAGTTCTTC
CSARVPSRGRGNEQFF
>TRBD1|TRBJ2-1|.|TRBV7-6
TGTGCTAGCAGCTTAGATACAGGGGGCAATGAGCAGTTCTTC
CASSLDTGGNEQFF
>TRBD2|TRBJ2-5|.|TRBV12-3/TRBV12-4
TGTGCCAGCAGCTCAGCGGGAGGAGGGGAGACCCAGTACTTC
CASSSAGGGETQYF
>TRBD1|TRBJ2-7|.|TRBV20-1
TGCAGTTCTAGACCCCGGGACAGAACTTACGAGCAGTACTTC
CSSRPRDRTYEQYF
>.|TRBJ2-7|few|TRBV7-9
TGTGCCAGCAGCCCTCGGCCCTTCAAGATCTACGAGCAGTACTTC
CASSPRPFKIYEQYF
>TRBD1|TRBJ1-3|few|TRBV4-3
TGCGCCAGCAGCCAAGATTGGGACAGGGTTGGAAACACCATATATTTT
CASSQDWDRVGNTIYF
>.|TRBJ2-1|few|TRBV15
TGTGCCACCAGCAGAGATCTTGGGATAAGCTCCTACAATGAGCAGTTCTTC
CATSRDLGISSYNEQFF
>.|TRBJ2-1|few|TRBV5-8
TGTGCCAGCAGCTTGTCAAGGACAGAGCAGTTCTTC
CASSLSRTEQFF
>.|TRBJ2-1|.|TRBV2
TGTGCCAGCAGTGTGGCGGCTAGTCCATTTAATGAGCAGTTCTTC
CASSVAASPFNEQFF
>.|TRBJ2-2|.|TRBV28
TGTGCCAGTAGTAGGTTCGGCGGACGGGAGCTGTTTTTT
CASSRFGGRELFF
>.|TRBJ2-5|few|TRBV4-1
TGCGCCAGCAGCCAAGATCTGTCGAGCGTAGGGGCCCAGTACTTC
CASSQDLSSVGAQYF
>.|TRBJ2-7|.|TRBV29-1
TGCAGCGTTAGGGCAGATCTCTCGTCCGAGCAGTACTTC
CSVRADLSSEQYF
>.|TRBJ1-1|few|TRBV25-1
TGTGCCAGCAGTGAATGGTACGGGGGGGAAGCTTTCTTT
CASSEWYGGEAFF
>TRBD2|TRBJ2-7|.|TRBV29-1
TGCAGCGTTGAACAAGCGGGAGGTACTATTAAGTACTTC
CSVEQAGGTIKYF
>.|TRBJ2-1|.|TRBV28
TGTGCCAGCAGGCGAAGTTACCCCTACAATGAGCAGTTCTTC
CASRRSYPYNEQFF
>.|TRBJ2-7|.|TRBV4-1
TGCGCCAGCAGCCATATTGGCGGGAAGAGCCACGAGCAGTACTTC
CASSHIGGKSHEQYF
>.|TRBJ1-2|.|TRBV7-9
TGTGCCAGCAGCTTCGGGGGGAGGGGCTACACCTTC
CASSFGGRGYTF
>TRBD2|TRBJ2-3|.|TRBV5-1
TGCGCCAGCAGCGCGGCGGGAGGGCACACAGATACGCAGTATTTT
CASSAAGGHTDTQYF
>.|TRBJ2-1|.|TRBV19
TGTGCCAGTAGTGTGGATCCCCTCTACAATGAGCAGTTCTTC
CASSVDPLYNEQFF
>.|TRBJ2-1|.|TRBV6-5
TGTGCCAGCAGTTATTGCCGGAATGAGCAGTTCTTC
CASSYCRNEQFF
>.|TRBJ1-5|.|TRBV3-1
TGTGCCAGCAGCCAAGACTCGAGGAAATTGGAGCCCCAGCATTTT
CASSQDSRKLEPQHF
>TRBD1|TRBJ1-4|.|TRBV5-1
TGCGCCAGCACCTTACAGGGGCCTGCAACTAATGAAAAACTGTTTTTT
CASTLQGPATNEKLFF
>.|TRBJ1-1|.|TRBV27
TGTGCCAGCAGTTACGGGGCGTCCCCTGTAGCTTTCTTT
CASSYGASPVAFF
>.|TRBJ2-5|.|TRBV4-3
TGCGCCAGCAGCCAGGAGCCTTGGGCCGGAGCGGCGAACCAAGAGACCCAGTACTTC
CASSQEPWAGAANQETQYF
>.|TRBJ1-5|.|TRBV20-1
TGCAGTGCGGCCGGCAGGCTGGAGGGAAGCAATCAGCCCCAGCATTTT
CSAAGRLEGSNQPQHF
>.|TRBJ1-5|.|TRBV4-1
TGCGCCAGCAGCCAAGAACAGCCCCAGCATTTT
CASSQEQPQHF
>TRBD1|TRBJ1-6|.|TRBV12-3/TRBV12-4
TGTGCCAGCAGTCTCGGACAGGGTGAATCCTATAATTCACCCCTCCACTTT
CASSLGQGESYNSPLHF
>.|TRBJ1-1|.|TRBV12-3/TRBV12-4
TGTGCCAGCAGCTTCAGGGGCGCCATGATCACTGAAGCTTTCTTT
CASSFRGAMITEAFF
>.|TRBJ1-5|once|TRBV2
TGTGCCAGCACCCTATCTAGCAATCAGCCCCAGCATTTT
CASTLSSNQPQHF
>.|TRBJ1-6|.|TRBV12-3/TRBV12-4
TGTGCCAGCAGACAGGACTATAACGCGGCTTATAATTCACCCCTCCACTTT
CASRQDYNAAYNSPLHF
>.|TRBJ2-3|many|TRBV7-2
TGTGCCAGCAGCTCGTACGGGGAAGATACGCAGTATTTT
CASSSYGEDTQYF
>.|TRBJ1-5|.|TRBV28
TGTGCCAGCAGTTTTTTCGCCGGGGCACAACCCCAGCATTTT
CASSFFAGAQPQHF